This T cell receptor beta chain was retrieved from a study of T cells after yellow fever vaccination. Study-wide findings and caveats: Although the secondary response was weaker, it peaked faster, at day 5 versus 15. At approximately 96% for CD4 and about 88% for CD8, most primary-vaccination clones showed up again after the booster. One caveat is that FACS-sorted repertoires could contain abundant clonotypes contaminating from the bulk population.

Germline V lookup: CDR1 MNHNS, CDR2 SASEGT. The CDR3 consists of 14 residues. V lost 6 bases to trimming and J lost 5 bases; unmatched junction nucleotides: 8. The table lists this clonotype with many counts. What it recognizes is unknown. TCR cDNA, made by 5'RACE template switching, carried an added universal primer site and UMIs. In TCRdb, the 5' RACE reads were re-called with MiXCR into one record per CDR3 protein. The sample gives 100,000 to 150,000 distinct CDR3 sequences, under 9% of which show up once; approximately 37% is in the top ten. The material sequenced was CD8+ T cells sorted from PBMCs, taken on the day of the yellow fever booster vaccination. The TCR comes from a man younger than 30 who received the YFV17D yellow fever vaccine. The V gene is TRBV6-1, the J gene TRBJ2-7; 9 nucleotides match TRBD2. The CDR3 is CASRGLARVHEQYF. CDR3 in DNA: TGTGCCAGCAGGGGACTAGCAAGGGTCCACGAGCAGTACTTC.